These T cell receptor beta chains were read from a single sample in a study of identical twins. TCRdb itself ran the 5' RACE reads through MiXCR, one entry per CDR3 protein. The profile shows hundreds of thousands of distinct CDR3 sequences, roughly 7% of them singletons. The data also belong to a second study, concerning yellow fever vaccine responses in identical twins.

The specimen sequenced was memory (CD45RO+) T cells sorted from blood. The source is a woman under 30 in good health. CDR3s include the opening cysteine and the closing phenylalanine or tryptophan. Each record gives: D gene, clone size, J gene, V gene, CDR3 DNA, CDR3 protein. The D gene is left open where the match is weak. The size field is filled for only some rows; it gives once, few, many or a size class.

.,many,TRBJ2-3,TRBV10-3,TGTGCCACCAGCCCGGGACCCAGCACAGATACGCAGTATTTT,CATSPGPSTDTQYF
.,.,TRBJ1-6,TRBV10-2,TGCGCCAGCAGTGATCTCTCAGGGAACTCACCCCTCCACTTT,CASSDLSGNSPLHF
TRBD1,few,TRBJ2-1,TRBV6-5,TGTGCCAGCAGTTACTCTGGGACAGGGGGCGGGCATGAGCAGTTCTTC,CASSYSGTGGGHEQFF
.,many,TRBJ1-5,TRBV12-3/TRBV12-4,TGTGCCAGCAGCACTACGAGGGGCAGTCAGCCCCAGCATTTT,CASSTTRGSQPQHF
TRBD1,.,TRBJ2-5,TRBV19,TGTGTCAGTAGTATTGACAGGGTAGAGACCCAGTACTTC,CVSSIDRVETQYF
TRBD2,many,TRBJ2-1,TRBV13,TGTGCCAGCAGCCCGTTTTCTAGCGGGATTTACAATGAGCAGTTCTTC,CASSPFSSGIYNEQFF
TRBD2,.,TRBJ2-3,TRBV27,TGTGCCAGCAGTTCGGACGGGGGGAGCACAGATACGCAGTATTTT,CASSSDGGSTDTQYF
.,few,TRBJ1-5,TRBV24-1,TGTGCCACCAGTGACCCCCGGGCCCTAAGGAAGCCCCAGCATTTT,CATSDPRALRKPQHF
TRBD1,few,TRBJ2-5,TRBV7-9,TGTGCCAGCACCTTAGGACAGGGAACGGGCGAGACCCAGTACTTC,CASTLGQGTGETQYF
.,.,TRBJ1-5,TRBV20-1,TGCAGTGTCCAGGGGTCGGATCAGCCCCAGCATTTT,CSVQGSDQPQHF
.,few,TRBJ2-3,TRBV6-5,TGTGCCAGCAGTTACTCGACGCGAAGTCCTAGCACAGATACGCAGTATTTT,CASSYSTRSPSTDTQYF
TRBD1,many,TRBJ1-1,TRBV10-3,TGTGCCACCGGGACAGGGGTCACTGAAGCTTTCTTT,CATGTGVTEAFF
.,.,TRBJ2-4,TRBV27,TGTGCCAGCAGTAGGGTCGGGGGAACCAAAAACATTCAGTACTTC,CASSRVGGTKNIQYF
TRBD2,many,TRBJ2-3,TRBV6-1,TGTGCCAGCAGTCAGGGACTAGCGGGGAATACAGATACGCAGTATTTT,CASSQGLAGNTDTQYF
.,.,TRBJ2-5,TRBV5-1,TGCGCCAGCAGCTTGGCGACGCAAGAGACCCAGTACTTC,CASSLATQETQYF
.,.,TRBJ1-5,TRBV28,TGTGCCAGCAGTTTATCATTGGGCACGACAGCGGGACAGCCCCAGCATTTT,CASSLSLGTTAGQPQHF
.,few,TRBJ2-1,TRBV14,TGTGCCAGCAGCCAAGATCTCCGGGTTCGGGGCAATGAGCAGTTCTTC,CASSQDLRVRGNEQFF
.,many,TRBJ2-1,TRBV9,TGTGCCAGCAGCTCAATAAGTAGCGGAAATGAGCAGTTCTTC,CASSSISSGNEQFF
.,.,TRBJ2-5,TRBV5-1,TGCGCCAGCAGCCTGGGCCACTCAGGGGAGACCCAGTACTTC,CASSLGHSGETQYF
.,many,TRBJ2-3,TRBV12-3/TRBV12-4,TGTGCCAGCAGTTTGGAGGGGACTTCTAGCACAGATACGCAGTATTTT,CASSLEGTSSTDTQYF
.,many,TRBJ2-2,TRBV5-1,TGCGCCAGCAGACGAGGAGGATCCGGGGAGCTGTTTTTT,CASRRGGSGELFF
.,few,TRBJ1-4,TRBV5-6,TGTGCCAGCAGCTTGCTTCAGGGTGGTTCGGGTGAAAAACTGTTTTTT,CASSLLQGGSGEKLFF
.,.,TRBJ2-2,TRBV3-1,TGTGCCAGCTCCCGAACGACAGGTTCCACCGGGGAGCTGTTTTTT,CASSRTTGSTGELFF
TRBD2,.,TRBJ2-2,TRBV9,TGTGCCAGCAGTATTAGCGGGAGTGGTGGGGAGCTGTTTTTT,CASSISGSGGELFF
.,many,TRBJ1-6,TRBV18,TGTGCCAGCTCACGAAACCGGGACCCAAGGGGTTCACCCCTCCACTTT,CASSRNRDPRGSPLHF
.,.,TRBJ1-1,TRBV7-9,TGTGCCAGCAGCTTACGTGACGGTGAAGCTTTCTTT,CASSLRDGEAFF
TRBD1,many,TRBJ2-7,TRBV20-1,TGCAGTGCTTCTGACAGGGAAAACGAGCAGTACTTC,CSASDRENEQYF
TRBD2,many,TRBJ2-5,TRBV11-2,TGTGCCAGCATGCTCGGGGGGGCGGCGAGGGAGACCCAGTACTTC,CASMLGGAARETQYF
.,many,TRBJ2-2,TRBV12-3/TRBV12-4,TGTGCCAGCAGCCCGACCGCCGCCGGGGAGCTGTTTTTT,CASSPTAAGELFF
TRBD2,few,TRBJ2-7,TRBV10-3,TGTGCCATCAGTGACACCGGGACTAGCGGTCGCGAGCAGTACTTC,CAISDTGTSGREQYF
TRBD1,many,TRBJ1-1,TRBV3-1,TGTGCCAGCAGCCTTGGACAGGCGGCCTCGAATTTTGCTTTCTTT,CASSLGQAASNFAFF
.,few,TRBJ1-6,TRBV20-1,TGCAGTGCAAGTTGGCAGAGCAATTCACCCCTCCACTTT,CSASWQSNSPLHF
.,.,TRBJ2-7,TRBV7-9,TGTGCCAGCAGCTCTAAGCGGCTCCCCTACGAGCAGTACTTC,CASSSKRLPYEQYF
.,.,TRBJ2-2,TRBV7-6,TGTGCCAGCAGCCTACGGGCCACGAACACCGGGGAGCTGTTTTTT,CASSLRATNTGELFF
.,.,TRBJ2-2,TRBV2,TGTGCCAGCAGTCGAAGGGACGTGTCCGGGGAGCTGTTTTTT,CASSRRDVSGELFF
TRBD1,.,TRBJ1-2,TRBV5-8,TGTGCCAGCAGCTTGGCGCCAGGGGGAAACTATGGCTACACCTTC,CASSLAPGGNYGYTF
.,few,TRBJ2-2,TRBV24-1,TGTGCCACCAGTGGGAGCGGAGAACCCGGGGAGCTGTTTTTT,CATSGSGEPGELFF
.,.,TRBJ2-7,TRBV6-6,TGTGCCAGCAGCGCCCAAAGGTACGAGCAGTACTTC,CASSAQRYEQYF
.,few,TRBJ2-2,TRBV24-1,TGTGCCACCAGTGATTTGCGTGCAGGCACGTCGACCACCGGGGAGCTGTTTTTT,CATSDLRAGTSTTGELFF
TRBD2,few,TRBJ2-2,TRBV7-6,TGTGCCAGCAGCTTAGCGGGACTAGCAAGCACCGGGGAGTTGTTTTTT,CASSLAGLASTGELFF
.,many,TRBJ2-2,TRBV4-2,TGTGCCAGCAGCCAAGTAGGCAGGGACACCGGGGAGCTGTTTTTT,CASSQVGRDTGELFF
.,few,TRBJ2-7,TRBV27,TGTGCCAGCAGCCCCGGTAGGGGGTCACCGTTCTCCTACGAGCAGTACTTC,CASSPGRGSPFSYEQYF
TRBD2,few,TRBJ2-1,TRBV12-3/TRBV12-4,TGTGCCAGCAGTCCCCGACTAGCGGGAGTCAATGAGCAGTTCTTC,CASSPRLAGVNEQFF
TRBD2,few,TRBJ2-1,TRBV5-1,TGCGCCAGCAGCTTGATGGCTAGCGGGAGTTGGGAGCAGTTCTTC,CASSLMASGSWEQFF
.,many,TRBJ1-3,TRBV12-3/TRBV12-4,TGTGCCAGCAGTGTCGGCCACTCTGGAAACACCATATATTTT,CASSVGHSGNTIYF
TRBD1,many,TRBJ1-4,TRBV28,TGTGCCAGCAGTTTCGGGGGACAGGCGACTAATGAAAAACTGTTTTTT,CASSFGGQATNEKLFF
.,many,TRBJ1-4,TRBV2,TGTGCCAGCAGCGCATCAGGGGAAAAACTGTTTTTT,CASSASGEKLFF
.,many,TRBJ1-5,TRBV28,TGTGCCAGCAGTTTATCTCCACCCGGGGAGCCCCAGCATTTT,CASSLSPPGEPQHF
.,few,TRBJ2-5,TRBV28,TGTGCCAGCAGTGCCGGATACCTGGAGACCCAGTACTTC,CASSAGYLETQYF
.,many,TRBJ2-3,TRBV7-9,TGTGCCAGCAGCTTAGGGTCGGGCGGGATCGATACGCAGTATTTT,CASSLGSGGIDTQYF
TRBD2,many,TRBJ2-1,TRBV6-5,TGTGCCAGCAGTACTAGCGGGAGGGTTCAGTTCTTC,CASSTSGRVQFF